This TCR beta chain comes out of a study of blood T cell repertoires in COVID-19. At the level of the study: T cells, B-cell-depleted T cells, or PBMCs provided the cDNA or gDNA that served as material.

As originally analysed: Amplification of reference gene primers provided the estimated nucleated cell counts. Some clones are missing from TCRdb's copy, which holds only in-frame ones; the method was immunoSEQ multiplex PCR. The V and J calls and clone size come from that table; D and trimming were worked out from the DNA. The sample includes around 99,000 clones, about 79% of them seen just once. The CDR3 extends over 17 amino acids. Trimming left V 2 bases short and J 1 base short, with 16 bases between. Germline values: CDR1 SGHDT, CDR2 YYEEEE. This chain uses TRBV5-6 with TRBJ1-5; a possible D gene is TRBD1 (5 bases). Sequenced material: peripheral blood. The TCR originated in a woman older than 75 with active or convalescent COVID-19. CDR3 loop: CASSFSQSTASNQPQHF. The CDR3 region has the DNA TGTGCCAGCAGCTTCTCACAATCGACAGCGAGCAATCAGCCCCAGCATTTT. Using reference TRBV5-6 and TRBJ1-5 for the parts outside the CDR3, the full variable domain is DAGVTQSPTHLIKTRGQQVTLRCSPKSGHDTVSWYQQALGQGPQFIFQYYEEEERQRGNFPDRFSGHQFPNYSSELNVNALLLGDSALYLCASSFSQSTASNQPQHFGDGTRLSIL.